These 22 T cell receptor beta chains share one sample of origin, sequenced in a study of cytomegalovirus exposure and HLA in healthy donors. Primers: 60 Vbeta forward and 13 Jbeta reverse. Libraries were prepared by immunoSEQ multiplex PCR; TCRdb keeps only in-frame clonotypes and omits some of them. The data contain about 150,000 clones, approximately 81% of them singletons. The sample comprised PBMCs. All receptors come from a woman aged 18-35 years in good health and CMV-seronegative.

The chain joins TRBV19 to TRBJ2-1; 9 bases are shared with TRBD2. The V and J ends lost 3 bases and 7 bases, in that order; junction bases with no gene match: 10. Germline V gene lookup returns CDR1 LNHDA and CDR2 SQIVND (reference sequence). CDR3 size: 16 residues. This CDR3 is CASSIGGSGSRNEQFF. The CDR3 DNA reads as TGTGCCAGTAGTATCGGCGGTAGCGGGAGTCGAAATGAGCAGTTCTTC.

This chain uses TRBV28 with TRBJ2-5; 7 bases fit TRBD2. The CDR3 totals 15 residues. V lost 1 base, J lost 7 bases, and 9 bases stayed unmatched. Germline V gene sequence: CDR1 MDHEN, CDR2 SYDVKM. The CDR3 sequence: CASSLSSSGKSTQYF. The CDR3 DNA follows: TGTGCCAGCAGTTTATCTTCCAGCGGGAAATCGACCCAGTACTTC.

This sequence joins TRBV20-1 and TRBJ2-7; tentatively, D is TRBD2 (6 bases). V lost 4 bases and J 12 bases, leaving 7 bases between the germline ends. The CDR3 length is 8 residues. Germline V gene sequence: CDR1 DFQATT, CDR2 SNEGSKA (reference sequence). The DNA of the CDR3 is TGCAGTGCTAACGGGAGGTACTTC. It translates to CSANGRYF.

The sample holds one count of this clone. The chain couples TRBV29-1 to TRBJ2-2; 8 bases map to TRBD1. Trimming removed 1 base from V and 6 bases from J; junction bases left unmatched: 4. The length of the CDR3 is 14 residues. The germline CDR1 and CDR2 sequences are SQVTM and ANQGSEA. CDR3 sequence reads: CSVEVGQAAGELFF. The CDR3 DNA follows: TGCAGCGTTGAAGTGGGACAGGCGGCCGGGGAGCTGTTTTTT.

DNA for the CDR3: TGTGCCAGCAGCTTGGTGCTAGTCGAGGGTTACAATGAGCAGTTCTTC. This encodes CASSLVLVEGYNEQFF. The rearrangement joins TRBV5-6 to TRBJ2-1; D possibly corresponds to TRBD2 (5 bases). Trimming shortened V by 0 bases and J by 4 bases, and 14 bases separated the two germline ends. CDR1 and CDR2 (germline): SGHDT, YYEEEE. This CDR3 has 16 residues. Full variable domain (missing parts from reference TRBV5-6 and TRBJ2-1): DAGVTQSPTHLIKTRGQQVTLRCSPKSGHDTVSWYQQALGQGPQFIFQYYEEEERQRGNFPDRFSGHQFPNYSSELNVNALLLGDSALYLCASSLVLVEGYNEQFFGPGTRLTVL.

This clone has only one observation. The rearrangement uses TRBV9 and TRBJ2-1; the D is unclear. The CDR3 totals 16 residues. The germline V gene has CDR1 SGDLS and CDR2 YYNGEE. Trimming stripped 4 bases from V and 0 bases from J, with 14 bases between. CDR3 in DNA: TGTGCCAGCAGCTCTGATTGGGCCGACTCCTACAATGAGCAGTTCTTC. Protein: CASSSDWADSYNEQFF.

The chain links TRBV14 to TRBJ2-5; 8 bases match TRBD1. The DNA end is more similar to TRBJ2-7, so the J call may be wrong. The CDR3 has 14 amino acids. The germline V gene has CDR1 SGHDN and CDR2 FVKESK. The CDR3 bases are TGTGCCAGCTCCCCTTTGTTACAGGGGGACGAGCAGTACTTC. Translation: CASSPLLQGDEQYF.

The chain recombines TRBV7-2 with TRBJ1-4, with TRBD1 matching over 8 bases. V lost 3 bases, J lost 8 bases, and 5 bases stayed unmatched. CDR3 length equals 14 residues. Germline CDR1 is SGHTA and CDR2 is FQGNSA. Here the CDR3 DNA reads TGTGCCAGCAGCTTTGTGTCAGGGGGCGAAAAACTGTTTTTT. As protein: CASSFVSGGEKLFF.

The CDR3 bases are TGTGCCAGTTCTTCTACAGGGGGCGTAGGGTATGGCTACACCTTC. Amino acids: CASSSTGGVGYGYTF. V usage is TRBV28 and J usage is TRBJ1-2, with TRBD1 matching 9 bases. Trimming cost V 9 bases and J 5 bases; bases outside gene matches: 13. The length of the CDR3 is 15 residues. Germline assignment: CDR1 MDHEN and CDR2 SYDVKM.

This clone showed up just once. The CDR3 DNA reads as TGTGCCAGCTCATGGGGACTAGCGGGAGATGCCTACGAGCAGTACTTC. This translates into CASSWGLAGDAYEQYF. The V gene is TRBV18, the J gene TRBJ2-7; 14 bases are shared with TRBD2. The junction had 5 bases not matched to a gene; V was cut back by 5 bases and J by 2 bases. The CDR3 is made up of 16 amino acids. Per germline, CDR1 KGHSH and CDR2 LQKENI.

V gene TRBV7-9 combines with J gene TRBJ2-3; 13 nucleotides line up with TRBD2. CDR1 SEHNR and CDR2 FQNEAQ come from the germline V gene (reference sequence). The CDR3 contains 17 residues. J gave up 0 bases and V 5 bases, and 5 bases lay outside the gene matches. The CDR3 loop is CASSRLAGGLSTDTQYF. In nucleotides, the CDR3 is TGTGCCAGCAGCCGACTAGCGGGGGGCCTCAGCACAGATACGCAGTATTTT.

CDR3 amino acids: CAWRGGWTGELFF. Written as DNA, the CDR3 is TGTGCCTGGAGGGGGGGGTGGACCGGGGAGCTGTTTTTT. V gene TRBV30 combines with J gene TRBJ2-2; TRBD2 agrees at 7 bases. The germline V gene encodes CDR1 GTSNPN and CDR2 SVGIG (reference sequence). V lost 3 bases, J lost 5 bases, and 3 bases stayed unmatched. The CDR3 runs 13 residues.

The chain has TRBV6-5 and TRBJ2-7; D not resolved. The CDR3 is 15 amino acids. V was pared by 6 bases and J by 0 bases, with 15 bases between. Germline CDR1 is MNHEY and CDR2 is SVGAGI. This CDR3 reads CASRPLQARSYEQYF. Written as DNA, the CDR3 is TGTGCCAGCAGGCCCCTCCAGGCCCGCTCCTACGAGCAGTACTTC.

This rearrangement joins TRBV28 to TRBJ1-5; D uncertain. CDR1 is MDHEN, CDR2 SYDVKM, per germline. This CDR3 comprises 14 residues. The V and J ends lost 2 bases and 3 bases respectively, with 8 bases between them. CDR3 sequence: CASSLGQVNQPQHF. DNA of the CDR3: TGTGCCAGCAGTTTAGGTCAGGTCAATCAGCCCCAGCATTTT.

In nucleotides, the CDR3 is TGTGCCAGCCGCATCGGGACAGGGGATGAAAAACTGTTTTTT. The encoded protein is CASRIGTGDEKLFF. The chain has TRBV2 and TRBJ1-4; 10 nucleotides agree with TRBD1. There are 14 residues in the CDR3. Germline values: CDR1 SNHLY, CDR2 FYNNEI. The V segment lost 8 bases and the J segment 6 bases; nucleotides outside the gene matches: 6.

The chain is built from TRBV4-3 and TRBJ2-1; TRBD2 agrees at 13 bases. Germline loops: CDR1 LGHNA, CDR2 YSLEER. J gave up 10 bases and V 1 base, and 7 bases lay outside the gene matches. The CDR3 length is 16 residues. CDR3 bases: TGCGCCAGCAGCCAAGGGTTACTAGCGGGGGGGCGCGAGCAGTTCTTC. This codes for CASSQGLLAGGREQFF.

The CDR3 sequence: CASSVWGGDPYNEQFF. As DNA, the CDR3 is TGTGCCAGCAGCGTATGGGGGGGGGACCCCTACAATGAGCAGTTCTTC. The V call is TRBV9, the J call TRBJ2-1; 7 positions agree with TRBD2. Looked up from germline, CDR1 is SGDLS and CDR2 is YYNGEE. This CDR3 has 16 residues. V was clipped by 1 base and J by 2 bases; unmatched bases: 6.

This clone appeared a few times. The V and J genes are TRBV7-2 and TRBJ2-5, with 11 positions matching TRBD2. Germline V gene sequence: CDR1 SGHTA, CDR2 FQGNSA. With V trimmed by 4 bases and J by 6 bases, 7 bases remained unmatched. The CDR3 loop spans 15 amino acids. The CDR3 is CASSSLAGGRKTQYF. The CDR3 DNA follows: TGTGCCAGCAGCTCCTTAGCGGGAGGGCGAAAGACCCAGTACTTC.

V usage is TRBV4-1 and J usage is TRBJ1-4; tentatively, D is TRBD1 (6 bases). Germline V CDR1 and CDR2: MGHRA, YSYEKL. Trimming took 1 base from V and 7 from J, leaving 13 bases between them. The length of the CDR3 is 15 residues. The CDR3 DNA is TGCGCCAGCAGCCAAGTGTACAGGGTGGGTGAAAAACTGTTTTTT. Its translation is CASSQVYRVGEKLFF.

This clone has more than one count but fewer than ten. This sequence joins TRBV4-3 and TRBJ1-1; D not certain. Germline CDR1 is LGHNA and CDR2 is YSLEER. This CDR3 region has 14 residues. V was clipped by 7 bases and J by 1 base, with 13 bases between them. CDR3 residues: CASNNGRSNTEAFF. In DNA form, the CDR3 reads TGCGCCAGCAACAACGGGAGGTCGAACACTGAAGCTTTCTTT.

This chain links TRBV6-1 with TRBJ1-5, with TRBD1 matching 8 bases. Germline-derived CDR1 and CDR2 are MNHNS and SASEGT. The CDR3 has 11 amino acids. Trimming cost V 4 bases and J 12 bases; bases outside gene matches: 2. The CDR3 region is CASSGTGGQHF. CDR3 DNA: TGTGCCAGCAGTGGAACAGGGGGCCAGCATTTT.

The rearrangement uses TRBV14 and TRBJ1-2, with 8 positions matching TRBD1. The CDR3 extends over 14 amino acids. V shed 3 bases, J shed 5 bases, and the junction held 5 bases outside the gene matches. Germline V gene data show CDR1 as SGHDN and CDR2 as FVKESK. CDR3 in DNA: TGTGCCAGCAGCCAGGAGGGACAGGTTTATGGCTACACCTTC. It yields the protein CASSQEGQVYGYTF.